A selection of T cell receptor beta chains follows, all from one sample in a study of blood T cells in healthy people across ages. A single record per CDR3 protein comes from TCRdb applying MiXCR to the 5' RACE reads. Seen here are roughly 1,500,000 distinct CDR3 sequences, approximately 42% observed once, and the top ten hold roughly 8.2%. The sample comprised blood. The receptors were sampled from a woman under 30 in good health. Each CDR3 is given with its conserved first and last residue. D genes are given only for firm matches.

d_call j_call v_call cdr3_aa
- TRBJ1-5 TRBV12-3/TRBV12-4 CASSPPGRGSNQPQHF
- TRBJ2-1 TRBV20-1 CSAPLRISGSSYNEQFF
TRBD2 TRBJ2-1 TRBV7-2 CASSSIVTAGVGYEQFF
- TRBJ2-5 TRBV3-1 CASSQGGRTQETQYF
TRBD2 TRBJ2-7 TRBV27 CASSLPSGGAGEQYF
TRBD1 TRBJ1-2 TRBV12-3/TRBV12-4 CASSLNLQGAGGYTF
- TRBJ2-2 TRBV14 CASSQPATGELFF
- TRBJ2-4 TRBV7-9 CASTVTWDRIGVKNIQYF
- TRBJ1-4 TRBV6-5 CASSYAGAGEKLFF
- TRBJ1-2 TRBV4-1 CASSDQENYGYTF
- TRBJ1-2 TRBV6-6 CATSRDGYTF